Listed here are 28 T cell receptor beta chains from one sample, sequenced in a study of cytotoxic CD8 clonotypes in ibrutinib-treated CLL. Some clones are missing from TCRdb's copy, which holds only in-frame ones; the method was immunoSEQ multiplex PCR. The sample holds some 130,000 clones, roughly 85% seen once. This sample comprised PBMCs, obtained after 24 months of ibrutinib treatment. These TCRs come from a human donor with chronic lymphocytic leukemia.

This clone was counted once. This chain links TRBV7-8 with TRBJ2-3; 11 bases line up with TRBD2. The CDR3 is made up of 18 amino acids. The junction had 7 bases not matched to a gene; V was cut back by 1 base and J by 1 base. Germline V CDR1 and CDR2: SGHVS, FQNEAQ. The CDR3: CASSLGRLAGRGTDTQYF. The CDR3 DNA follows: TGTGCCAGCAGCTTAGGGAGACTAGCGGGAAGGGGCACAGATACGCAGTATTTT.

This clone was observed a handful of times. The chain employs TRBV4-3 and TRBJ2-1; tentatively, D is TRBD1 (5 bases). Germline CDR1 and CDR2: LGHNA and YSLEER. V gave up 0 bases and J gave up 9 bases, with 12 bases separating them. This CDR3 comprises 14 residues. CDR3 region: CASSQEWTSGEQFF. As DNA, the CDR3 is TGCGCCAGCAGCCAAGAGTGGACATCAGGTGAGCAGTTCTTC.

J is TRBJ1-1 and V is TRBV9; tentative D call: TRBD1 (5 bases). The V gene lost 3 bases and the J gene lost 1 base, with 13 bases spanning the gap. The CDR3 contains 15 residues. Germline values: CDR1 SGDLS, CDR2 YYNGEE. The CDR3, as DNA: TGTGCCAGCAGCGCCGAACAGGTAGGGAACACTGAAGCTTTCTTT. Translation: CASSAEQVGNTEAFF.

The chain is built from TRBV30 and TRBJ1-6; D might be TRBD1 (6 bases). Germline values: CDR1 GTSNPN, CDR2 SVGIG (reference sequence). The CDR3 has 13 amino acids. Trimming took 5 bases from V and 4 from J, leaving 9 bases between them. DNA of the CDR3: TGTGCCTGGGGACAGTCATATAATTCACCCCTCCACTTT. Amino acids: CAWGQSYNSPLHF.

CDR3 nucleotides: TGCGCCAGCAGCTCTACTCGGGGGGCACGAGCTTTCTTT. Translated, it gives CASSSTRGARAFF. J is TRBJ1-1 and V is TRBV5-1, with D tentatively TRBD1 (6 bases). The germline V gene encodes CDR1 SGHRS and CDR2 YFSETQ. V was cut by 3 bases and J by 10 bases, with 16 bases left in between. The CDR3 contains 13 residues.

The chain uses TRBV14 and TRBJ1-2; D is undetermined. With 3 bases removed from V and 6 bases from J, the gap between germline ends came to 11 bases. This CDR3 region has 13 residues. Germline values: CDR1 SGHDN, CDR2 FVKESK. In DNA form, the CDR3 reads TGTGCCAGCAGCCACATCGGTGGTCATGGCTACACCTTC. Its translation: CASSHIGGHGYTF.

The V and J genes are TRBV21-1 and TRBJ1-5; the table's D call, TRBD1, was not checked against the DNA. TRBV21-1 is marked as a pseudogene. This CDR3 is 14 amino acids long. CDR3 coding DNA: TGTGCCAGCGGGGGACAGGGGGTGGTTCAGCCCCAGCATTTT. Its translation is CASGGQGVVQPQHF.

The chain recombines TRBV25-1 with TRBJ1-4; D might be TRBD1 (5 bases). Trimming left V 7 bases short and J 5 bases short, with 14 bases between. Germline V gene lookup returns CDR1 MGHDK and CDR2 SYGVNS. The length of the CDR3 is 14 residues. This CDR3 is CASTKGSSNEKLFF. The CDR3, as DNA: TGTGCCAGCACCAAGGGGAGTTCGAATGAAAAACTGTTTTTT.

The rearrangement uses TRBV19 and TRBJ2-2; D is uncertain. This CDR3 spans 16 amino acids. The V gene lost 6 bases and the J gene lost 0 bases, with 14 bases spanning the gap. From germline, CDR1 is LNHDA and CDR2 SQIVND (reference sequence). The CDR3: CASRTLWRTNTGELFF. The CDR3 region has the DNA TGTGCCAGTAGAACCTTATGGCGTACGAACACCGGGGAGCTGTTTTTT. The complete variable domain, with remaining parts taken from reference TRBV19 and TRBJ2-2, reads DGGITQSPKYLFRKEGQNVTLSCEQNLNHDAMYWYRQDPGQGLRLIYYSQIVNDFQKGDIAEGYSVSREKKESFPLTVTSAQKNPTAFYLCASRTLWRTNTGELFFGEGSRLTVL.

CDR3 protein: CASSPSQGRNTEAFF. CDR3 nucleotides: TGTGCCAGTAGTCCGTCACAGGGCAGGAACACTGAAGCTTTCTTT. The chain is built from TRBV19 and TRBJ1-1, with a weak D call TRBD1 (6 bases). Trimming took 5 bases from V and 1 from J, leaving 14 bases between them. In germline, CDR1 is LNHDA, CDR2 SQIVND (reference sequence). The CDR3 totals 15 residues.

This chain joins TRBV2 and TRBJ1-4; D remains unclear. The V gene lost 4 bases and the J gene lost 8 bases, with 11 bases spanning the gap. The germline CDR1 and CDR2 sequences are SNHLY and FYNNEI. The CDR3 loop spans 13 amino acids. CDR3 sequence: CASSVSPPEKLFF. CDR3 nucleotides: TGTGCCAGCAGTGTCAGCCCGCCCGAAAAACTGTTTTTT.

The CDR3 DNA reads as TGTGCCAGCAGCCCGAGGTGGACGGGGATTTCCTATGGCTACACCTTC. It codes for CASSPRWTGISYGYTF. The genes are TRBV9 and TRBJ1-2; D not resolved. The CDR3 totals 16 residues. Germline CDR1 SGDLS, CDR2 YYNGEE. The ends were cut back, 4 bases at V and 4 bases at J, with 20 bases in the middle.

The chain joins TRBV19 to TRBJ1-1; TRBD1 might be the D (5 bases). The V and J ends lost 5 bases and 5 bases respectively, with 15 bases between them. CDR1 and CDR2 (germline): LNHDA, SQIVND (reference sequence). CDR3 length equals 14 residues. Written as DNA, the CDR3 is TGTGCCAGTAGTTCACGGGGGAGCTTTACTGAAGCTTTCTTT. Translation: CASSSRGSFTEAFF.

The chain joins TRBV7-9 to TRBJ2-5, with 11 bases lining up with TRBD2. Germline CDR1 and CDR2: SEHNR and FQNEAQ (reference sequence). Trimming cost V 4 bases and J 4 bases; bases outside gene matches: 11. The CDR3 runs to 17 residues. This chain's CDR3 is CASSSGLAGSLGETQYF. The CDR3 bases are TGTGCCAGCAGCTCCGGACTAGCGGGTTCCCTAGGAGAGACCCAGTACTTC.

This sequence joins TRBV28 and TRBJ1-1; a possible D gene is TRBD1 (6 bases). Germline V lookup: CDR1 MDHEN, CDR2 SYDVKM. Trimming removed 6 bases at V and 7 bases at J, with 12 bases between. The CDR3 length is 12 residues. The CDR3 DNA follows: TGTGCCAGCAGAAGGGGGGCGGGTGAAGCTTTCTTT. Encoded protein: CASRRGAGEAFF.

The rearrangement joins TRBV4-2 to TRBJ2-2; a weak D match, TRBD2 (7 bases). V lost 2 bases and J lost 5, with 15 bases in between. CDR3 length equals 16 residues. The germline V gene encodes CDR1 LGHNA and CDR2 YNFKEQ. The CDR3 protein is CASSQKKGGPTGELFF. CDR3 coding DNA: TGTGCCAGCAGCCAAAAAAAGGGGGGGCCGACCGGGGAGCTGTTTTTT.

The chain links TRBV7-9 to TRBJ2-2; D unclear. CDR1 and CDR2 (germline): SEHNR, FQNEAQ (reference sequence). This CDR3 comprises 12 residues. The V end was cut by 5 bases, the J end by 11 bases, with 12 bases between. CDR3 amino acids: CASSQTESELFF. CDR3 bases: TGTGCCAGCAGCCAAACCGAATCCGAGCTGTTTTTT.

The chain links TRBV4-1 to TRBJ1-5, with a tentative D call TRBD1 (5 bases). Germline V gene sequence: CDR1 MGHRA, CDR2 YSYEKL. The CDR3 has 17 amino acids. Trimming took 1 base from V and 2 from J, leaving 15 bases between them. CDR3 residues: CASSQGPGGGGNQPQHF. DNA for the CDR3: TGCGCCAGCAGCCAAGGGCCGGGGGGTGGTGGCAATCAGCCCCAGCATTTT.

The rearrangement joins TRBV14 to TRBJ1-2; a possible D gene is TRBD1 (5 bases). The germline V and J ends were trimmed by 0 bases and 7 bases, with 9 bases remaining between them. CDR3 length equals 13 residues. CDR1 is SGHDN and CDR2 is FVKESK in the germline V gene. This CDR3 is CASSQDRAGGYTF. For the CDR3, the DNA is TGTGCCAGCAGCCAAGACAGGGCTGGTGGCTACACCTTC.

A few counts support this clone. Different DNA sequences within this sample yield the same CDR3. The V gene is TRBV23-1, the J gene TRBJ1-5; the D is unclear. TRBV23-1 is designated an ORF whose function remains uncertain. This CDR3 spans 13 amino acids. The V and J ends lost 4 bases and 4 bases respectively, with 8 bases between them. The CDR3 loop is CASSLRGNQPQHF. The CDR3 bases are TGCGCCAGCAGTCTTCGGGGAAATCAGCCCCAGCATTTT.

J is TRBJ2-5 and V is TRBV7-2; D gene unclear. Germline CDR1 SGHTA, CDR2 FQGNSA. V was trimmed by 1 base and J by 0 bases, leaving 6 bases between them. The CDR3 covers 14 residues. Here the CDR3 DNA reads TGTGCCAGCAGCTTAGATCCCAACCAAGAGACCCAGTACTTC. This gives the protein CASSLDPNQETQYF.

This clone was seen only once. The chain recombines TRBV6-5 with TRBJ2-7, with 7 positions matching TRBD1. The germline CDR1 and CDR2 sequences are MNHEY and SVGAGI. Unmatched junction bases numbered 9, after V lost 6 bases and J lost 1 base. This CDR3 is built from 15 residues. CDR3 DNA: TGTGCCAGCAGAAACGACAGGGATAGATCCTACGAGCAGTACTTC. Its protein product is CASRNDRDRSYEQYF.

The chain employs TRBV11-3 and TRBJ2-1; D possibly corresponds to TRBD1 (5 bases). From germline, CDR1 is SGHNT and CDR2 YENEEA. This CDR3 is 15 amino acids long. V lost 0 bases to trimming and J lost 7 bases, with 13 bases between them. The CDR3 region has the DNA TGTGCCAGCAGCTTAGATCGGCAGGGAACGAATGAGCAGTTCTTC. Amino acids: CASSLDRQGTNEQFF. Full variable domain (rest looked up from reference TRBV11-3 and TRBJ2-1): EAGVVQSPRYKIIEKKQPVAFWCNPISGHNTLYWYLQNLGQGPELLIRYENEEAVDDSQLPKDRFSAERLKGVDSTLKIQPAELGDSAVYLCASSLDRQGTNEQFFGPGTRLTVL.

The J gene is TRBJ1-1, the V gene TRBV19; D remains ambiguous. The CDR3 extends over 15 amino acids. The ends were cut back, 6 bases at V and 1 base at J, with 15 bases in the middle. The germline CDR1 and CDR2 sequences are LNHDA and SQIVND (reference sequence). The DNA of the CDR3 is TGTGCCAGTAGGGCGGGTGTCGGCCGGAACACTGAAGCTTTCTTT. This codes for CASRAGVGRNTEAFF.

The chain combines TRBV6-1 with TRBJ1-3, with 10 bases lining up with TRBD1. Germline loops: CDR1 MNHNS, CDR2 SASEGT. V was pared by 0 bases and J by 2 bases, with 1 base of the junction left unmatched. The CDR3 runs to 16 residues. CDR3 residues: CASSEAGTGAGNTIYF. The CDR3 DNA is TGTGCCAGCAGTGAAGCGGGGACAGGGGCTGGAAACACCATATATTTT.

This clone occurred a few times. The gene calls are TRBV19 and TRBJ1-2; D is uncertain. The CDR3 runs 12 residues. Trimming stripped 5 bases from V and 5 bases from J, with 9 bases between. Germline V gene lookup returns CDR1 LNHDA and CDR2 SQIVND (reference sequence). The CDR3 region is CASSAAGYGYTF. CDR3 DNA sequence: TGTGCCAGTAGTGCTGCGGGATATGGCTACACCTTC.

As for this clone: The sample contains more than one DNA sequence encoding this CDR3. The rearrangement uses TRBV30 and TRBJ2-2; TRBD2 aligns across 8 bases. This CDR3 spans 15 amino acids. Losses at the gene ends were 0 bases for V and 1 base for J; bases not matched to a gene: 1. Germline CDR1 GTSNPN, CDR2 SVGIG (reference sequence). DNA for the CDR3: TGTGCCTGGAGTGTTGCGGGGGGGAACACCGGGGAGCTGTTTTTT. Its translation is CAWSVAGGNTGELFF. Full variable domain (remainder filled in from reference TRBV30 and TRBJ2-2): SQTIHQWPATLVQPVGSPLSLECTVEGTSNPNLYWYRQAAGRGLQLLFYSVGIGQISSEVPQNLSASRPQDRQFILSSKKLLLSDSGFYLCAWSVAGGNTGELFFGEGSRLTVL.

The chain has TRBV27 and TRBJ1-3; 7 nucleotides align to TRBD1. The V gene end was trimmed by 2 bases and the J gene end by 2 bases; junction bases not matched to a gene: 3. CDR1 MNHEY and CDR2 SMNVEV come from the germline V gene (reference sequence). This CDR3 contains 15 residues. CDR3 DNA: TGTGCCAGCAGTTTAAGACAGGGAGCTGGAAACACCATATATTTT. It codes for CASSLRQGAGNTIYF.